Included here is one T cell receptor beta chain sequence, with context. Its antigen is undetermined. The sample is drawn from a study of metastatic and nonmetastatic thyroid tumors. Study context: The study looked at repertoires side by side in blood and in tumor or nodule tissue from malignant and benign thyroid patients. General study findings and limits: Versus benign nodules, malignant thyroid tumors reportedly had significantly higher TCR beta diversity, in blood and tumor.

In germline, CDR1 is MNHNS, CDR2 SASEGT. CDR3 length: 13 amino acids. V dropped 10 bases and J dropped 6; count of bases not matched to a gene: 9. Original handling: Differences in CDR3 between clinicopathological groups were drawn on to build a classifier intended to discriminate distant-metastatic papillary thyroid cancer patients. TCRdb re-analyzed the PCR reads through MiXCR. TCRdb's processing, not the authors', yielded these V and J calls. The sample shows around 20,000 clones, roughly 17% of them seen only once. Among the patients, none had received any treatment before thyroid surgery. The V and J genes are TRBV6-1 and TRBJ1-2; the match to TRBD1 covers 9 bases. This TCR was recovered from a male donor with papillary thyroid cancer or a benign thyroid nodule (not recorded which). Some clones in this sample may be carry-over from other donors' samples. The sequenced sample consisted of blood. CDR3 sequence: CAITPTGGHGYTF. The DNA for the CDR3 is TGTGCCATCACACCAACAGGGGGCCATGGCTACACCTTC.